One and the same sample provided the 16 T cell receptor beta chains below, sequenced in a study of T cells in Graves' hyperthyroidism and ophthalmopathy. Amplification yielded TCR beta CDR3 regions, with RNA transcripts as the source. First-round RT-PCR of the TCR CDR3 relied on the HTBI primer set. One entry per CDR3 protein, called by TCRdb with MiXCR from the multiplex PCR reads. The sample holds 550,000 to 850,000 distinct CDR3 sequences; about 17% are singletons and the top ten take over 15%. Sequencing was done on a sample of blood. These receptors came from a woman aged 45-65 years with Graves' hyperthyroidism that later progressed to Graves' ophthalmopathy.

This clonotype was counted ten times or more. V gene TRBV2 combines with J gene TRBJ1-1; 9 nucleotides match TRBD1. The CDR3 totals 15 residues. The V gene end was trimmed by 5 bases and the J gene end by 1 base; junction bases not matched to a gene: 5. Germline V gene data show CDR1 as SNHLY and CDR2 as FYNNEI. CDR3 bases: TGTGCCAGCAGTCGGCCGACAGGGGGGAACACTGAAGCTTTCTTT. Its translation: CASSRPTGGNTEAFF.

The chain couples TRBV28 to TRBJ2-3; perhaps TRBD2 as D (6 bases). Germline CDR1 MDHEN, CDR2 SYDVKM. The ends were cut back, 6 bases at V and 4 bases at J, with 14 bases in the middle. There are 14 residues in the CDR3. The CDR3 sequence: CASREGAASDTQYF. CDR3 bases: TGTGCCAGCAGGGAGGGCGCGGCCTCAGATACGCAGTATTTT.

The V gene is TRBV12-3 or TRBV12-4, the J gene TRBJ2-7; the D is unclear. The CDR3 covers 13 residues. The V and J ends lost 3 bases and 2 bases respectively, with 8 bases between them. The DNA of the CDR3 is TGTGCCAGCAGTTTTGAGAATACCTACGAGCAGTACTTC. Amino acid sequence: CASSFENTYEQYF.

The genes are TRBV5-1 and TRBJ2-2; 7 bases align to TRBD1. Trimming took 4 bases from V and 7 from J; bases not matched to a gene: 16. Germline V gene sequence: CDR1 SGHRS, CDR2 YFSETQ. The CDR3 has 17 residues. The chain's CDR3 is CASSPRTRQGLFGELFF. CDR3 DNA sequence: TGCGCCAGCAGCCCACGGACCCGACAGGGCCTTTTCGGGGAGCTGTTTTTT.

The rearrangement uses TRBV5-4 and TRBJ2-2; unclear D gene. The germline V gene encodes CDR1 SGHNT and CDR2 YYREEE (reference sequence). The CDR3 totals 15 residues. With 4 bases removed from V and 5 bases from J, the gap between germline ends came to 15 bases. CDR3 DNA sequence: TGTGCCAGCAGCCCGGACCAGGCGGATACCGGGGAGCTGTTTTTT. The encoded protein is CASSPDQADTGELFF.

This clonotype was recorded at least ten times. The chain carries TRBV20-1 and TRBJ2-7; unclear D gene. Trimming cost V 3 bases and J 6 bases, with 9 bases left between them. Germline-derived CDR1 and CDR2 are DFQATT and SNEGSKA (reference sequence). The CDR3 runs to 11 residues. This CDR3 is CSARVASEQYF. The CDR3 nucleotides are TGCAGTGCTAGGGTCGCGTCCGAGCAGTACTTC.

This clonotype was picked up a small number of times. The chain joins TRBV7-9 to TRBJ1-1; D remains unclear. The CDR3 has 19 residues. Trimming removed 1 base from V and 0 bases from J, with 21 bases in between. Germline CDR1 reads SEHNR; CDR2 reads FQNEAQ (reference sequence). The CDR3 reads CASSLVVSRTVSMNTEAFF. The CDR3 coding sequence is TGTGCCAGCAGCTTAGTGGTATCCAGAACAGTGAGCATGAACACTGAAGCTTTCTTT.

This clonotype was picked up many times. The chain uses TRBV11-2 and TRBJ1-2, with D tentatively TRBD1 (6 bases). CDR1 is SGHAT and CDR2 is FQNNGV in the germline V gene. The CDR3 totals 14 residues. The germline V and J ends were trimmed by 5 bases and 6 bases, with 16 bases remaining between them. The CDR3 region is CASSQGHGLDGYTF. DNA for the CDR3: TGTGCCAGCAGCCAGGGACACGGTTTGGATGGCTACACCTTC.

V is TRBV19 and J is TRBJ1-1; maybe TRBD1 (5 bases). Trimming removed 3 bases at V and 1 base at J, with 15 bases between. Germline V CDR1 and CDR2: LNHDA, SQIVND (reference sequence). There are 16 residues in the CDR3. The CDR3 DNA sequence: TGTGCCAGTAGTATTGGGCCAGGGAGGACGAACACTGAAGCTTTCTTT. It encodes CASSIGPGRTNTEAFF.

The chain joins TRBV3-1 to TRBJ1-1; 9 bases agree with TRBD1. The length of the CDR3 is 13 residues. V shed 8 bases and J 8 bases; nucleotides not matched to a gene: 9. Germline values: CDR1 LGHDT, CDR2 YNNKEL (reference sequence). The CDR3 DNA is TGTGCCAGCGGGCGGGACAGGGAGCAGGAAGCTTTCTTT. This gives the protein CASGRDREQEAFF.

J is TRBJ2-3 and V is TRBV30; a weak D match, TRBD1 (5 bases). This CDR3 spans 16 amino acids. Germline loops: CDR1 GTSNPN, CDR2 SVGIG (reference sequence). Between the trimmed V and J ends, which lost 2 bases and 1 base, there was a span of 16 bases. This CDR3 is CAWSFLGAVGTDTQYF. Written as DNA, the CDR3 is TGTGCCTGGAGTTTTTTAGGGGCTGTGGGCACAGATACGCAGTATTTT.

This clonotype was found many times. The chain recombines TRBV20-1 with TRBJ2-5, with 8 bases aligning to TRBD2. V gave up 3 bases and J gave up 2 bases; unmatched junction bases: 2. This CDR3 comprises 13 residues. Germline V CDR1 and CDR2: DFQATT, SNEGSKA (reference sequence). The CDR3 protein is CSASSSGQETQYF. Written as DNA, the CDR3 is TGCAGTGCTAGTTCTAGCGGGCAAGAGACCCAGTACTTC.

This clonotype was recorded a few times. The V gene is TRBV7-2, the J gene TRBJ2-5; TRBD1 aligns across 7 bases. This CDR3 region has 15 residues. V lost 7 bases and J lost 5; bases outside the gene matches: 13. Germline lookup yields CDR1 SGHTA and CDR2 FQGNSA. The CDR3 reads CASTYSWAGGETQYF. CDR3 sequence (DNA): TGTGCCAGCACCTATTCATGGGCAGGGGGTGAGACCCAGTACTTC.

In this sample, this clonotype turned up a few times. The chain joins TRBV20-1 to TRBJ2-1; TRBD2 matches 16 bases. V gave up 2 bases and J gave up 9 bases; unmatched junction bases: 4. Germline V CDR1 and CDR2: DFQATT, SNEGSKA (reference sequence). This CDR3 has 15 residues. DNA of the CDR3: TGCAGTGCTAGAACGGGACTAGCGGGGGGGACTGAGCAGTTCTTC. This codes for CSARTGLAGGTEQFF.

This clonotype has more than one count but fewer than ten. The rearrangement uses TRBV4-1 and TRBJ1-5; TRBD1 might be the D (6 bases). The germline CDR1 and CDR2 sequences are MGHRA and YSYEKL. The CDR3 totals 15 residues. The ends were cut back, 2 bases at V and 5 bases at J, with 13 bases in the middle. The CDR3 protein is CASSQTDRTDQPQHF. CDR3 DNA: TGCGCCAGCAGCCAAACCGACAGGACGGATCAGCCCCAGCATTTT.

This sequence joins TRBV24-1 and TRBJ2-3; weak D call: TRBD1 (5 bases). V was trimmed by 3 bases and J by 5 bases, leaving 11 bases between them. Germline CDR1 and CDR2: KGHDR and SFDVKD. This CDR3 spans 14 amino acids. CDR3 protein: CATSDAPTGDTQYF. CDR3 DNA: TGTGCCACCAGTGATGCCCCAACAGGAGATACGCAGTATTTT.